This T cell receptor beta chain was identified during a study of blood T cells in healthy people across ages. Notes on this clonotype: A much bigger clone sits one base away, suggesting this may be a read error.

The use of a sample-barcoded 5' primer and a J-beta primer mix characterized a second PCR of about 6 to 12 cycles. Every cDNA was tagged by a template-switch adaptor with 12 random nucleotides. CDR3-containing paired-end reads numbering at least 2.5 million came from each sample. A single record per CDR3 protein comes from TCRdb applying MiXCR to the 5' RACE reads. This sample has fewer than 950,000 distinct CDR3 sequences, with roughly 34% found just once. The CDR3 is made up of 14 amino acids. V was cut by 4 bases and J by 11 bases, with 21 bases left in between. Germline CDR1 reads SGHRS; CDR2 reads YFSETQ.

The specimen sequenced was blood. The receptor's source is a man aged 18 to 29 in good health. The chain is built from TRBV5-1 and TRBJ2-5; possible D gene TRBD2, 6 bases. CDR3 in amino acids: CASSIGTDDNEQYF. The DNA of the CDR3 is TGCGCCAGCAGCATCGGGACTGATGACAATGAGCAGTACTTC.